The 23 T cell receptor beta chains given below trace back to one sample, sequenced in a study of cytotoxic CD8 clonotypes in ibrutinib-treated CLL. Data came from immunoSEQ multiplex PCR; TCRdb stores just in-frame clones and leaves some out. The data hold approximately 300,000 clones, with 80% observed a single time. Material: PBMCs, obtained before ibrutinib treatment. All receptors come from a human donor with chronic lymphocytic leukemia.

The chain recombines TRBV30 with TRBJ2-3; 11 bases are a match to TRBD2. CDR1 GTSNPN and CDR2 SVGIG come from the germline V gene (reference sequence). This CDR3 is built from 17 residues. V was clipped by 1 base and J by 2 bases; unmatched bases: 8. The CDR3 sequence is CAWSAGTSGLATDTQYF. CDR3 nucleotide sequence: TGTGCCTGGAGTGCCGGGACTAGCGGTCTGGCCACAGATACGCAGTATTTT.

V and J are TRBV9 and TRBJ2-7, with 8 bases matching TRBD1. Germline trimming cut 2 bases from V and 4 bases from J; bases unmatched to any gene: 11. This CDR3 has 16 amino acids. The germline V gene has CDR1 SGDLS and CDR2 YYNGEE. This CDR3 is CASSVWRQGNGYEQYF. The CDR3 DNA follows: TGTGCCAGCAGCGTGTGGAGACAGGGGAACGGTTACGAGCAGTACTTC.

The chain joins TRBV12-5 to TRBJ2-7; the D call may be TRBD1 or TRBD2 (6 bases each). Germline V gives CDR1 LGHNT, CDR2 FRNRAP. Trimming cost V 0 bases and J 2 bases, with 17 bases left between them. CDR3 length: 17 residues. CDR3 loop: CASGLVTFGRGAYEQYF. In DNA form, the CDR3 reads TGTGCTAGTGGTTTGGTAACGTTCGGAAGGGGGGCCTACGAGCAGTACTTC.

This clone was seen once. The chain links TRBV9 to TRBJ2-7; 11 bases map to TRBD2. The CDR3 extends over 15 amino acids. Unmatched junction bases numbered 5, after V lost 3 bases and J lost 3 bases. CDR1 and CDR2 (germline): SGDLS, YYNGEE. CDR3 loop: CASSEGTSGYYEQYF. CDR3 nucleotides: TGTGCCAGCAGCGAGGGGACTAGCGGATACTACGAGCAGTACTTC. The entire variable domain, with the rest obtained from reference TRBV9 and TRBJ2-7, is as follows: DSGVTQTPKHLITATGQRVTLRCSPRSGDLSVYWYQQSLDQGLQFLIQYYNGEERAKGNILERFSAQQFPDLHSELNLSSLELGDSALYFCASSEGTSGYYEQYFGPGTRLTVT.

The V and J genes are TRBV7-2 and TRBJ2-1, with a weak D call TRBD2 (6 bases). CDR3 size: 16 residues. Germline V gene data show CDR1 as SGHTA and CDR2 as FQGNSA. V shed 1 base and J shed 0 bases, with 10 bases lying between them. The CDR3 reads CASSLVVGSSYNEQFF. The CDR3 DNA reads TGTGCCAGCAGCTTAGTCGTCGGGAGCTCCTACAATGAGCAGTTCTTC.

This chain connects TRBV7-8 to TRBJ2-7; D might be TRBD2 (5 bases). CDR1 and CDR2 (germline): SGHVS, FQNEAQ. With 0 bases removed from V and 2 bases from J, the gap between germline ends came to 14 bases. This CDR3 comprises 16 residues. The CDR3 region is CASSLARPMEAYEQYF. CDR3 DNA sequence: TGTGCCAGCAGCTTAGCGCGTCCAATGGAGGCCTACGAGCAGTACTTC.

The genes are TRBV5-6 and TRBJ1-3; D unclear. V was cut by 4 bases and J by 0 bases, with 11 bases left in between. CDR1 and CDR2 from the germline V gene are SGHDT and YYEEEE. The CDR3 is made up of 15 amino acids. The CDR3 sequence is CASSVDSNSGNTIYF. CDR3 nucleotide sequence: TGTGCCAGCAGCGTGGACTCAAACTCTGGAAACACCATATATTTT.

The chain carries TRBV5-1 and TRBJ2-2, with a tentative D call TRBD1 (5 bases). The CDR3 contains 15 residues. Trimming cost V 0 bases and J 4 bases, with 10 bases left between them. CDR1 is SGHRS, CDR2 YFSETQ, per germline. The CDR3 loop reads CASSLDRWPTGELFF. CDR3 in DNA: TGCGCCAGCAGCTTGGACAGGTGGCCCACCGGGGAGCTGTTTTTT. The whole variable domain, remainder taken from reference TRBV5-1 and TRBJ2-2, is KAGVTQTPRYLIKTRGQQVTLSCSPISGHRSVSWYQQTPGQGLQFLFEYFSETQRNKGNFPGRFSGRQFSNSRSEMNVSTLELGDSALYLCASSLDRWPTGELFFGEGSRLTVL.

The chain links TRBV28 to TRBJ1-2; D perhaps matches TRBD1 (5 bases). The germline V and J ends were trimmed by 3 bases and 3 bases, with 8 bases remaining between them. The CDR3 has 13 amino acids. Looked up from germline, CDR1 is MDHEN and CDR2 is SYDVKM. CDR3 residues: CASSFEGYYGYTF. In nucleotides, the CDR3 is TGTGCCAGCAGTTTTGAGGGGTACTATGGCTACACCTTC.

V and J are TRBV14 and TRBJ1-5, with D tentatively TRBD1 (6 bases). From germline, CDR1 is SGHDN and CDR2 FVKESK. The CDR3 sequence is 15 residues long. Trimming pared 0 bases from V and 5 bases from J, leaving 11 bases between. CDR3 in DNA: TGTGCCAGCAGCCAAGAAACAGGGCCTGATCAGCCCCAGCATTTT. Amino acids: CASSQETGPDQPQHF.

The V call is TRBV11-2, the J call TRBJ1-1, with TRBD1 as a possible D gene (5 bases). The CDR3 runs to 15 residues. V lost 4 bases to trimming and J lost 4 bases, with 16 bases between them. The germline gives CDR1 SGHAT, CDR2 FQNNGV. The CDR3 sequence is CASSSRGWRGTEAFF. CDR3 nucleotides: TGTGCCAGCAGCTCTAGGGGATGGAGAGGCACTGAAGCTTTCTTT.

The J gene is TRBJ2-2, the V gene TRBV5-1; the D is unclear. The CDR3 covers 15 residues. V was pared by 1 base and J by 1 base, with 8 bases between. Looked up from germline, CDR1 is SGHRS and CDR2 is YFSETQ. The CDR3 sequence: CASSLRIENTGELFF. The CDR3 DNA sequence: TGCGCCAGCAGCTTGCGAATTGAGAACACCGGGGAGCTGTTTTTT. Complete variable domain (other parts from reference TRBV5-1 and TRBJ2-2): KAGVTQTPRYLIKTRGQQVTLSCSPISGHRSVSWYQQTPGQGLQFLFEYFSETQRNKGNFPGRFSGRQFSNSRSEMNVSTLELGDSALYLCASSLRIENTGELFFGEGSRLTVL.

This sequence joins TRBV9 and TRBJ2-3, with no clear D. V was pared by 2 bases and J by 7 bases, with 11 bases between. The CDR3 has 13 residues. Germline values: CDR1 SGDLS, CDR2 YYNGEE. DNA of the CDR3: TGTGCCAGCAGCGTCCAATTGTCGAATACGCAGTATTTT. Its translation: CASSVQLSNTQYF.

V usage is TRBV4-1 and J usage is TRBJ1-1; 10 positions match TRBD1. The CDR3 loop spans 18 amino acids. The ends lost 0 bases at V and 0 bases at J; junction bases unmatched: 7. Germline loops: CDR1 MGHRA, CDR2 YSYEKL. CDR3 sequence: CASSQEGWTGGMNTEAFF. CDR3 bases: TGCGCCAGCAGCCAAGAGGGGTGGACAGGGGGAATGAACACTGAAGCTTTCTTT.

This clone is a singleton in its sample. V and J are TRBV2 and TRBJ2-1; TRBD2 might be the D (5 bases). Per the germline V gene, CDR1 is SNHLY and CDR2 is FYNNEI. The CDR3 has 11 amino acids. V was trimmed by 4 bases and J by 7 bases, leaving 5 bases between them. CDR3 bases: TGTGCCAGCAGTGGCGGGAATGAGCAGTTCTTC. The encoded protein is CASSGGNEQFF.

This chain joins TRBV9 and TRBJ2-7, with TRBD2 matching 11 bases. The CDR3 consists of 15 residues. V was clipped by 1 base and J by 5 bases; unmatched bases: 5. CDR1 and CDR2 from the germline V gene are SGDLS and YYNGEE. CDR3 protein: CASSVTSGSRNEQYF. The CDR3 bases are TGTGCCAGCAGCGTAACTAGCGGGAGCAGGAACGAGCAGTACTTC.

The chain links TRBV2 to TRBJ2-1, with 12 bases aligning to TRBD2. The V gene end was trimmed by 4 bases and the J gene end by 7 bases; junction bases not matched to a gene: 2. CDR3 size: 14 residues. Germline V gives CDR1 SNHLY, CDR2 FYNNEI. CDR3: CASSATSGRNEQFF. DNA of the CDR3: TGTGCCAGCAGTGCGACTAGCGGGAGAAATGAGCAGTTCTTC.

A few counts support this clone. The chain recombines TRBV25-1 with TRBJ2-3, with 9 bases aligning to TRBD2. Germline V gene sequence: CDR1 MGHDK, CDR2 SYGVNS. There are 13 residues in the CDR3. The ends lost 6 bases at V and 3 bases at J; junction bases unmatched: 1. The CDR3 sequence: CASRGLATDTQYF. In DNA form, the CDR3 reads TGTGCCAGCAGGGGACTAGCAACAGATACGCAGTATTTT.

The chain links TRBV29-1 to TRBJ2-3; D is perhaps TRBD2 (6 bases). From germline, CDR1 is SQVTM and CDR2 ANQGSEA. V lost 3 bases and J 4 bases, leaving 11 bases between the germline ends. The CDR3 has 13 residues. This CDR3 reads CSVDGGVADTQYF. As DNA, the CDR3 is TGCAGCGTTGACGGCGGGGTGGCAGATACGCAGTATTTT.

The J gene is TRBJ2-4, the V gene TRBV5-6; D not resolved. The germline gives CDR1 SGHDT, CDR2 YYEEEE. The CDR3 totals 15 residues. Trimming left V 1 base short and J 0 bases short, with 8 bases between. CDR3 sequence (DNA): TGTGCCAGCAGCTTGACGGTTTTAGCCAAAAACATTCAGTACTTC. Encoded protein: CASSLTVLAKNIQYF.

This sequence joins TRBV7-9 and TRBJ2-1, with D hard to call. The CDR3 extends over 13 amino acids. Trimming pared 1 base from V and 7 bases from J, leaving 8 bases between. CDR1 and CDR2 (germline): SEHNR, FQNEAQ (reference sequence). CDR3 loop: CASSLGAWNEQFF. The CDR3 DNA is TGTGCCAGCAGCTTAGGGGCCTGGAATGAGCAGTTCTTC.

This clone was seen more than once but under ten times. The CDR3 bases are TGTGCCAGCAGCGTAGCAGGGTCGGAAGCTTTCTTT. Its translation is CASSVAGSEAFF. The chain combines TRBV9 with TRBJ1-1; D is perhaps TRBD1 (5 bases). Deletions cut 0 bases from V and 8 bases from J, with 8 bases between. CDR1 SGDLS and CDR2 YYNGEE come from the germline V gene. CDR3 length: 12 residues.

V usage is TRBV4-3 and J usage is TRBJ2-1; D call uncertain. Germline V CDR1 and CDR2: LGHNA, YSLEER. CDR3 length: 16 amino acids. V lost 0 bases and J 0 bases, leaving 9 bases between the germline ends. In DNA, the CDR3 is TGCGCCAGCAGCCAAGAAGCGAGCCCCTCCTACAATGAGCAGTTCTTC. Translating gives CASSQEASPSYNEQFF.